These 16 T cell receptor beta chains share one sample of origin, sequenced in a study of PD-1 blockade in classical Hodgkin lymphoma. Clones were read by immunoSEQ multiplex PCR, and TCRdb kept only the in-frame ones, dropping some. The sample includes some 110,000 clones, roughly nine tenths of them seen just once. The time point here: cycle 4 day 1 (C4D1), after 5 to 7 weeks of nivolumab. Each patient's relapse followed autologous stem cell transplantation, and brentuximab vedotin exposure varied. The sequenced sample was peripheral blood mononuclear cells (PBMCs), obtained before the fourth cycle of nivolumab. These TCRs come from a human donor with classical Hodgkin lymphoma.

Turning to this clone: Its ends do not fully match the called genes, so a read error is possible. This sequence joins TRBV7-7 and TRBJ2-5, with 7 bases that match TRBD2. The CDR3 has 13 residues. Germline CDR1 is SSHAT and CDR2 is FNYEAQ (reference sequence). CDR3 residues: CASSPGGEETQYF. CDR3 nucleotide sequence: TGTGCTAGCAGCCCTGGGGGGGAAGAGACCCAGTACTTC.

The rearrangement uses TRBV2 and TRBJ2-7; D possibly corresponds to TRBD1 (6 bases). V shed 5 bases and J shed 5 bases, with 25 bases lying between them. The length of the CDR3 is 17 residues. Germline-derived CDR1 and CDR2 are SNHLY and FYNNEI. The CDR3 loop is CASSLDRSPTIPDEQYF. In DNA form, the CDR3 reads TGTGCCAGCAGTCTCGACAGGTCTCCTACCATCCCCGACGAGCAGTACTTC.

The rearrangement joins TRBV6-6 to TRBJ2-1, with 8 nucleotides matching TRBD2. The CDR3 spans 15 residues. CDR1 and CDR2 from the germline V gene are MNHNY and SVGAGI (reference sequence). The J segment lost 8 bases and the V segment lost 0 bases, leaving 6 bases of the junction unmatched. The DNA for the CDR3 is TGTGCCAGCAGTTACTCGAGCGGGAGTAAGTATGAGCAGTTCTTC. Translating gives CASSYSSGSKYEQFF.

The CDR3 sequence is CASTTQGRGNEKLFF. Here the CDR3 DNA reads TGTGCCAGCACCACCCAGGGCAGGGGGAACGAAAAACTGTTTTTT. The chain is built from TRBV28 and TRBJ1-4; 7 bases map to TRBD1. The germline gives CDR1 MDHEN, CDR2 SYDVKM. The CDR3 totals 15 residues. Unmatched junction bases numbered 13, after V lost 7 bases and J lost 8 bases.

The CDR3 loop is CASSQVGQGVGPETQYF. The CDR3 nucleotides read TGCGCCAGCAGCCAAGTGGGGCAGGGAGTGGGTCCAGAGACCCAGTACTTC. The V and J genes are TRBV4-1 and TRBJ2-5; D could derive from TRBD1 or TRBD2 (5 bases each). In germline, CDR1 is MGHRA, CDR2 YSYEKL. The CDR3 extends over 17 amino acids. V lost 1 base to trimming and J lost 4 bases, with 19 bases between them.

The chain carries TRBV30 and TRBJ1-1; maybe TRBD1 (5 bases). Germline CDR1 reads GTSNPN; CDR2 reads SVGIG (reference sequence). This CDR3 is 16 amino acids long. V was shortened by 1 base and J by 0 bases, with 15 bases between the two germline ends. Here the CDR3 DNA reads TGTGCCTGGAGTGACAACAGGTTTTGGGTGAACACTGAAGCTTTCTTT. Encoded protein: CAWSDNRFWVNTEAFF.

V usage is TRBV6-6 and J usage is TRBJ2-1, with a possible D match to TRBD1 (6 bases). The CDR3 extends over 15 amino acids. CDR1 is MNHNY, CDR2 SVGAGI, per germline (reference sequence). With 8 bases removed from V and 0 bases from J, the gap between germline ends came to 14 bases. This chain's CDR3 is CASLNRVSSYNEQFF. CDR3 sequence (DNA): TGTGCCAGCTTAAACAGGGTGAGCTCCTACAATGAGCAGTTCTTC.

This clone was picked up one time. The chain links TRBV27 to TRBJ1-1; TRBD1 is a possible D gene (5 bases). CDR3 length: 16 amino acids. Trimming took off 8 bases at V and 2 bases at J, with 21 bases between the two ends. CDR1 and CDR2 from the germline V gene are MNHEY and SMNVEV (reference sequence). Here the CDR3 reads CASLSGWGGRNTEAFF. The CDR3 DNA is TGTGCCAGCCTCTCAGGGTGGGGGGGGAGAAACACTGAAGCTTTCTTT.

The chain carries TRBV7-2 and TRBJ1-4; tentative D call: TRBD1 (5 bases). Trimming removed 4 bases at V and 0 bases at J, with 9 bases between. From germline, CDR1 is SGHTA and CDR2 FQGNSA. This CDR3 has 15 amino acids. CDR3 protein: CASSSRQSTNEKLFF. DNA for the CDR3: TGTGCCAGCAGCTCCCGACAGTCAACTAATGAAAAACTGTTTTTT.

The gene calls are TRBV27 and TRBJ1-2, with 10 bases that match TRBD1. Per germline, CDR1 MNHEY and CDR2 SMNVEV (reference sequence). This CDR3 region has 13 residues. Trimming took 8 bases from V and 3 from J; bases not matched to a gene: 3. CDR3 DNA: TGTGCCAGCCGGGACAGGGGAGACTATGGCTACACCTTC. Protein product: CASRDRGDYGYTF.

The CDR3, as DNA: TGTGCCAGCAGCACAGGCTCCTTGAAGTCACCCCTCCACTTT. Its protein product is CASSTGSLKSPLHF. The chain combines TRBV5-6 with TRBJ1-6; D might be TRBD1 (5 bases). This CDR3 has 14 residues. Germline-derived CDR1 and CDR2 are SGHDT and YYEEEE. V shed 4 bases and J shed 10 bases, with 15 bases lying between them.

V usage is TRBV5-4 and J usage is TRBJ1-1, with unresolved D. CDR1 and CDR2 (germline): SGHNT, YYREEE (reference sequence). The CDR3 runs to 14 residues. Trimming removed 0 bases from V and 4 bases from J, with 10 bases in between. The CDR3 region has the DNA TGTGCCAGCAGCTTGGGAGGATGGGGCACTGAAGCTTTCTTT. Translation: CASSLGGWGTEAFF.

The genes are TRBV5-8 and TRBJ1-2, with D hard to call. Trimming left V 1 base short and J 6 bases short, with 16 bases between. The CDR3 consists of 15 residues. Germline V CDR1 and CDR2: SGHTS, YDEGEE. CDR3 loop: CASSLMSVGGNGYTF. CDR3 nucleotide sequence: TGTGCCAGCAGCTTGATGTCGGTAGGAGGGAATGGCTACACCTTC.

The chain's CDR3 is CASSERLAGPNEQFF. CDR3 in DNA: TGTGCCAGCAGTGAGCGACTAGCGGGACCCAATGAGCAGTTCTTC. This sequence joins TRBV2 and TRBJ2-1; 11 bases map to TRBD2. This CDR3 is 15 amino acids long. The V gene's germline CDR1 is SNHLY and CDR2 FYNNEI. V lost 3 bases, J lost 6 bases, and 4 bases stayed unmatched. The complete variable domain, with remaining parts taken from reference TRBV2 and TRBJ2-1, reads EPEVTQTPSHQVTQMGQEVILRCVPISNHLYFYWYRQILGQKVEFLVSFYNNEISEKSEIFDDQFSVERPDGSNFTLKIRSTKLEDSAMYFCASSERLAGPNEQFFGPGTRLTVL.

This rearrangement joins TRBV5-1 to TRBJ1-1, with TRBD1 matching 8 bases. Germline values: CDR1 SGHRS, CDR2 YFSETQ. CDR3 length equals 16 residues. Trimming cost V 2 bases and J 5 bases; bases outside gene matches: 11. Here the CDR3 reads CASSFDGQGLRTEAFF. The CDR3 nucleotides read TGCGCCAGCAGCTTTGACGGACAGGGTTTAAGGACTGAAGCTTTCTTT.

The chain uses TRBV10-3 and TRBJ1-5; TRBD1 might be the D (6 bases). Trimming removed 7 bases at V and 2 bases at J, with 18 bases between. Germline V CDR1 and CDR2: ENHRY, SYGVKD. CDR3 length: 16 amino acids. This CDR3 is CAIKENGGEGNQPQHF. DNA for the CDR3: TGTGCCATCAAGGAAAATGGGGGCGAGGGCAATCAGCCCCAGCATTTT.